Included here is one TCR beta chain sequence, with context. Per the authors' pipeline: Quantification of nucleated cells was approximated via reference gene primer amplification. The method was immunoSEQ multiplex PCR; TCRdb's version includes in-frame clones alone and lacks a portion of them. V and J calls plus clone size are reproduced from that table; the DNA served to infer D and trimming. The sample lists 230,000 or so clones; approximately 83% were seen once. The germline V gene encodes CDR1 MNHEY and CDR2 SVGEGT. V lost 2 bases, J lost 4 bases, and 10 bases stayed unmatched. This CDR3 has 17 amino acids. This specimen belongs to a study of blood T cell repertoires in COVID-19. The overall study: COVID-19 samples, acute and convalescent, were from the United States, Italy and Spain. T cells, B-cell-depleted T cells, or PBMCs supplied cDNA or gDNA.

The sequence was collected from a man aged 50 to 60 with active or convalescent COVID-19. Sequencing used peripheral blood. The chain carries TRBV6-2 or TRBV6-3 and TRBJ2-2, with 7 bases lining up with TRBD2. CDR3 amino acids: CASSYVWTSMATGELFF. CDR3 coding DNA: TGTGCCAGCAGTTACGTTTGGACTAGTATGGCCACCGGGGAGCTGTTTTTT.